Reported below is one TCR beta chain. Its antigen remains unidentified. This entry belongs to a study of T-cell memory formation after mild COVID-19. Points from the study as a whole: The pre-infection memory compartment contained some responding clones, suggesting cross-reactive memory joined. CD4+ contracting clones were mainly CM and EM; CD8+ ones, EMRA.

V lost 6 bases, J lost 0 bases, and 12 bases lay in between. Germline V gives CDR1 MNHEY, CDR2 SVGEGT. The CDR3 runs to 14 residues. The TCR alpha and TCR beta cDNA libraries, bearing sample barcodes and UMIs, were generated by 5'RACE using constant-segment primers. TCRdb passed the 5' RACE reads through MiXCR, listing each CDR3 protein once. The profile covers a few hundred thousand distinct CDR3 sequences, with under 25% appearing a single time and around 20% taken by the ten largest. V usage is TRBV6-2 or TRBV6-3 and J usage is TRBJ2-7; D gene unclear. Sequencing was performed on PBMCs or a T cell subset sorted from them (not recorded which). The TCR comes from a man younger than 35 who had mild COVID-19 (a few samples of this study predate the infection). Cell type and time point are not known. CDR3 in amino acids: CASSETGLSYEQYF. Written as DNA, the CDR3 is TGTGCCAGCAGCGAAACGGGTCTCTCCTACGAGCAGTACTTC.